This TCR beta chain was identified in a study of control samples from healthy donors and cancer patients. Sequenced by immunoSEQ multiplex PCR; TCRdb stores in-frame clones only, minus some. The table shows 150,000 to 160,000 clones, with roughly 94% occurring only once. Germline V gene sequence: CDR1 MNHEY, CDR2 SVGAGI. CDR3 length: 12 residues. V was shortened by 6 bases and J by 3 bases, with 8 bases between the two germline ends. The chain couples TRBV6-5 to TRBJ1-1; no clear D. The material sequenced was blood. This clonotype originated in a man aged 40-50 years in good health. CDR3 protein: CASRGGHTEAFF. Written as DNA, the CDR3 is TGTGCCAGCAGGGGAGGGCACACTGAAGCTTTCTTT.